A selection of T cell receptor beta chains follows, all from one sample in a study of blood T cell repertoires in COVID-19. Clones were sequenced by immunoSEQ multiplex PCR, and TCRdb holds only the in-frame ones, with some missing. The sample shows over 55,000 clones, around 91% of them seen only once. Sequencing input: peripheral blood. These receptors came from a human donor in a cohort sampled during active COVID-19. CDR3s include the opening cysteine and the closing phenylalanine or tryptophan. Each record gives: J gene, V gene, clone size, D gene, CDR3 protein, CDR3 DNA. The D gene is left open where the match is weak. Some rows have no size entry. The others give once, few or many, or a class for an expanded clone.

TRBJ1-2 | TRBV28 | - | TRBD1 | CASTRRGRDYGYTF | TGTGCCAGCACTCGGAGGGGGCGAGACTATGGCTACACCTTC
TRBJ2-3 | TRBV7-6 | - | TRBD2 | CASSRTSGGVADTQYF | TGTGCCAGCAGTCGGACTAGCGGGGGGGTAGCAGATACGCAGTATTTT
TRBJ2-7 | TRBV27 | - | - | CASGRRGRNEQYF | TGTGCCAGCGGGAGGAGGGGGCGAAACGAGCAGTACTTC
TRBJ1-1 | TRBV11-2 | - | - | CASSLPFGSTEAFF | TGTGCCAGCAGCCTCCCGTTCGGGTCCACTGAAGCTTTCTTT
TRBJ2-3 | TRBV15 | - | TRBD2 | CATSRGGGDTDTQYF | TGTGCCACCAGCAGAGGCGGGGGGGACACAGATACGCAGTATTTT
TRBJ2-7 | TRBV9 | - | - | CASSGDGTYEQYF | TGTGCCAGCAGCGGAGACGGGACCTACGAGCAGTACTTC
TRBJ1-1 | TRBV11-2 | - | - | CASSFHGWNEAFF | TGTGCCAGCAGCTTTCACGGGTGGAATGAAGCTTTCTTT
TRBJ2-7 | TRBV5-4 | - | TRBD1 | CASSLGRGHYEQYF | TGTGCCAGCAGCTTGGGCAGGGGGCATTACGAGCAGTACTTC
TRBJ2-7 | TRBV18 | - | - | CASSPGIAGVSHEQYF | TGTGCCAGCTCACCAGGAATAGCCGGGGTCTCTCACGAGCAGTACTTC
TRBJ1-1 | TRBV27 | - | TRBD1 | CASSKLTGLEAFF | TGTGCCAGCAGCAAGTTGACAGGGCTTGAAGCTTTCTTT
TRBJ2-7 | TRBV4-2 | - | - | CASSSSLDEQYF | TGTGCCAGCAGCTCCTCCCTAGACGAGCAGTACTTC
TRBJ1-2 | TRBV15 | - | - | CATSRGRGHYGYTF | TGTGCCACCAGCAGAGGGCGGGGGCACTATGGCTACACCTTC
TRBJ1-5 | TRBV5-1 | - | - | CASSPRDRDQPQHF | TGCGCCAGCAGCCCCAGGGATAGGGATCAGCCCCAGCATTTT
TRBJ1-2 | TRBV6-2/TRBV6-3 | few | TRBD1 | CASSYSDRGAKGYTF | TGTGCCAGCAGTTACTCAGACAGGGGCGCGAAAGGCTACACCTTC
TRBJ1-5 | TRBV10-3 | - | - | CAISEGLSNQPQHF | TGTGCCATCAGTGAGGGTCTAAGCAATCAGCCCCAGCATTTT
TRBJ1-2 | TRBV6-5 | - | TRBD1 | CASVLGTGLRGYTF | TGTGCCAGCGTTCTGGGGACAGGGCTAAGGGGCTACACCTTC
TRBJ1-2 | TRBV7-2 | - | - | CASSPRLGAYGYTF | TGTGCCAGCAGCCCCCGACTGGGGGCCTATGGCTACACCTTC
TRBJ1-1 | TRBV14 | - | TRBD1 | CASSLTGIGNTEAFF | TGTGCCAGCAGCCTGACAGGGATTGGGAACACTGAAGCTTTCTTT
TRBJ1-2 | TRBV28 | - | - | CASGIGVNYGYTF | TGTGCCAGCGGGATCGGGGTCAACTATGGCTACACCTTC
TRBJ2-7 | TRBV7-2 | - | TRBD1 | CASSLTRTGGYEQYF | TGTGCCAGCAGCTTAACGAGGACAGGCGGCTACGAGCAGTACTTC
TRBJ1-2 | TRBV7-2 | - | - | CASSPDLLGGEGYGYTF | TGTGCCAGCAGCCCCGATCTGTTGGGGGGGGAGGGGTATGGCTACACCTTC
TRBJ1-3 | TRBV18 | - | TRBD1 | CASSPPAGQVMGNTIYF | TGTGCCAGCTCACCACCGGCGGGACAGGTTATGGGAAACACCATATATTTT
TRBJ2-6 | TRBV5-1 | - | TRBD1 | CASSFLAMGTGLGANVLTF | TGCGCCAGCAGCTTTCTCGCTATGGGGACAGGGTTAGGGGCCAACGTCCTGACTTTC
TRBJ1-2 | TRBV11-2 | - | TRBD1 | CASSRLRDLGTEGYTF | TGTGCCAGCAGCCGCTTAAGAGATCTCGGGACAGAAGGCTACACCTTC
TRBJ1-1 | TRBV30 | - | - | CAWSAPGSRMNTEAFF | TGTGCCTGGAGCGCCCCGGGTAGCCGCATGAACACTGAAGCTTTCTTT
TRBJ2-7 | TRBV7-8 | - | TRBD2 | CASSLGTMNEQYF | TGTGCCAGCAGCCTCGGGACTATGAACGAGCAGTACTTC
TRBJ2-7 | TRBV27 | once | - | CASSSSMTGSYEQYF | TGTGCCAGCAGTTCCTCAATGACAGGCTCCTACGAGCAGTACTTC
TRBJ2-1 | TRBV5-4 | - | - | CASSLGGSSYNEQFF | TGTGCCAGCAGCTTGGGCGGTAGCTCCTACAATGAGCAGTTCTTC
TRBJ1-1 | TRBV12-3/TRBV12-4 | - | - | CASSSGIEAFF | TGTGCCAGCAGTTCGGGTATTGAAGCTTTCTTT
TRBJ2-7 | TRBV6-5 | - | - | CASSTGYEQYF | TGTGCCAGCAGTACCGGCTACGAGCAGTACTTC
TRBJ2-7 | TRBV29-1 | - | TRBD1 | CSVMLGTGYEQYF | TGCAGCGTGATGCTCGGGACAGGCTACGAGCAGTACTTC
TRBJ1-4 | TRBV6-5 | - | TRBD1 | CASSLTGVGEKLFF | TGTGCCAGCAGCCTTACAGGGGTCGGAGAAAAACTGTTTTTT
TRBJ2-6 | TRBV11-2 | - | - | CASSHLRGPLSGANVLTF | TGTGCCAGCAGTCATCTCCGAGGGCCCCTCTCTGGGGCCAACGTCCTGACTTTC
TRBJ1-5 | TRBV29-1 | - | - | CSVEVGGGGNQPQHF | TGCAGCGTTGAGGTAGGCGGGGGGGGCAATCAGCCCCAGCATTTT
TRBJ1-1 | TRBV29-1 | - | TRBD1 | CSVGRTGRGTEAFF | TGCAGCGTTGGCCGGACAGGGAGGGGAACTGAAGCTTTCTTT
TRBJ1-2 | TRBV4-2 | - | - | CASSQNDRIRVGGYTF | TGTGCCAGCAGCCAAAATGACAGAATCCGGGTGGGAGGCTACACCTTC
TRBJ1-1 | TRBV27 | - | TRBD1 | CASRTGVGTEAFF | TGTGCCAGCAGGACAGGGGTGGGCACTGAAGCTTTCTTT